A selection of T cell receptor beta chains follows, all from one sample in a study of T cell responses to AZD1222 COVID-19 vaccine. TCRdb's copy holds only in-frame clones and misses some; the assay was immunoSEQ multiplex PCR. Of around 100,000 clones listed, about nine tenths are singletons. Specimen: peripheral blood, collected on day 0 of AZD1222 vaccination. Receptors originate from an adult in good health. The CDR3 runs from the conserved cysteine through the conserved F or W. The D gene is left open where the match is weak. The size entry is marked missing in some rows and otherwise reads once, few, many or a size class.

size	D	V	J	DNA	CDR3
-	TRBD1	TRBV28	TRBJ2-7	TGTGCCAGCAGTTTAAGGGGACAGCTCTTCTACGAGCAGTACTTC	CASSLRGQLFYEQYF
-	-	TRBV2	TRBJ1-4	TGTGCCACCCAAGCGGGGGGGCCGGTAGGTGAAAAACTGTTTTTT	CATQAGGPVGEKLFF
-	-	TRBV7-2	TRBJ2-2	TGTGCCAGCAGTGGCGCGAACACCGGGGAGCTGTTTTTT	CASSGANTGELFF
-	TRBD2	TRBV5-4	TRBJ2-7	TGTGCCAGCAGCTTGGATCCAGCGGGAGACTCCTACGAGCAGTACTTC	CASSLDPAGDSYEQYF
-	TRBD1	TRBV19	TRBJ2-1	TGTGCCAGTAGTATCGCTCAGGGGGCAGGGAGGGAGCAGTTCTTC	CASSIAQGAGREQFF
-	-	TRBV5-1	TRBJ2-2	TGCGCCAGCAGCTTGGGACTAACGAACACCGGGGAGCTGTTTTTT	CASSLGLTNTGELFF
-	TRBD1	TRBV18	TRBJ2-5	TGTGCCAGCTCACCCGAGATGACAGGGGGTCGGACCCAGTACTTC	CASSPEMTGGRTQYF
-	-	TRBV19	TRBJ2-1	TGTGCCAGTAATCAGGAGGCCCCCCAAGGCGAGCAGTTCTTC	CASNQEAPQGEQFF
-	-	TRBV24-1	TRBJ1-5	TGTGCCACCAGTGGGCAGGACGTCATCCAGCATTTT	CATSGQDVIQHF
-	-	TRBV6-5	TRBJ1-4	TGTGCCAGCAGTTACTCGGACGCAACTAATGAAAAACTGTTTTTT	CASSYSDATNEKLFF
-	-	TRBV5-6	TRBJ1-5	TGTGCCAGCAGCTTGCGAGAGCAGCCCCAGCATTTT	CASSLREQPQHF
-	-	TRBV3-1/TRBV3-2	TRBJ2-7	TGTGCCAGCAGCCAAGATGGAGGGTTGGATTACGAGCAGTACTTC	CASSQDGGLDYEQYF
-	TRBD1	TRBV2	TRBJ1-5	TGTGCCAGCGAGGGGGCCACGAAGGATCAGCCCCAGCATTTT	CASEGATKDQPQHF
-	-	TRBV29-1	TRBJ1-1	TGCAGCGTTTCTGATCCAGGCTCTCGACTTGAAGCTTTCTTT	CSVSDPGSRLEAFF
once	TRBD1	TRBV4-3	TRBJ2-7	TGCGCCAGCAGCCCAATAGGACAGGGGGGTAGTGGCGAGCAGTACTTC	CASSPIGQGGSGEQYF
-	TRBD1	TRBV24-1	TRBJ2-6	TGTGCCCCCCAGGGGGTTAGCTCTGGGGCCAACGTCCTGACTTTC	CAPQGVSSGANVLTF
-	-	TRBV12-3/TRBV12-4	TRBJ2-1	TGTGCCAGCAGTTTAAGGGACGGGCAGTTCTTC	CASSLRDGQFF
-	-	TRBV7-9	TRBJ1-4	TGTGCCAGCAGCTTATATTCCAGGGGTGAGGCAACTAATGAAAAACTGTTTTTT	CASSLYSRGEATNEKLFF
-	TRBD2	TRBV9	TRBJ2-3	TGTGCCAGCAGCGTAGGTAATAGCGGGGTAGATACGCAGTATTTT	CASSVGNSGVDTQYF
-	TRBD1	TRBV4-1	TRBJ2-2	TGCGCCAGCAGCCAAGTAGGGGGCGGCACCGGGGAGCTGTTTTTT	CASSQVGGGTGELFF
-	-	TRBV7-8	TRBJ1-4	TGTGCCAGCAGCTTACAGGAGTTCGAGGAAAAACTGTTTTTT	CASSLQEFEEKLFF
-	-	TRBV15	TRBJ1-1	TGTGCCACCAGCAGAGATCGACGAGACAGATCCAAAGCTTTCTTT	CATSRDRRDRSKAFF
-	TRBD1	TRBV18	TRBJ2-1	TGTGCCAGCTCACGACCAACCCCCATCCACCGAGGGCGACGTCCGGGACAGGGACCCTGTGAGCAGTTCTTC	CASSRPTPIHRGRRPGQGPCEQFF
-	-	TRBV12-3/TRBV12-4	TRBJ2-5	TGTGCCAGCAGTTTTGGGGAGCAAATGCCCCAGTACTTC	CASSFGEQMPQYF
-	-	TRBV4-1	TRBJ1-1	TGCGCCAGCAGCCAAGGGGGAAGGACTGAAGCTTTCTTT	CASSQGGRTEAFF
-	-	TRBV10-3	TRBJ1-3	TGTGCCACTGCAACGGGGGCGGGAGGAAACACCATATATTTT	CATATGAGGNTIYF
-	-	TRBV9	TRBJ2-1	TGTGCCAGCAGCCCGACGAGGGCCTACAATGAGCAGTTCTTC	CASSPTRAYNEQFF
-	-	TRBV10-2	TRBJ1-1	TGCGCCAGCAGTGAGCTGCTCGACGGGACACCTGAAGCTTTCTTT	CASSELLDGTPEAFF
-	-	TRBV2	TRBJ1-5	TGTGCCAGCAGAGATCAAAATCAGCCCCAGCATTTT	CASRDQNQPQHF
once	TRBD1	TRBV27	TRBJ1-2	TGTGCCAGCAGGTCGGACAGGGGGCTTCTCTATGGCTACACCTTC	CASRSDRGLLYGYTF
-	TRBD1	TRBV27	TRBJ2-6	TGTGCCAGCAGTTCCCGGGACAGGGCGGCTGGGGCCAACGTCCTGACTTTC	CASSSRDRAAGANVLTF
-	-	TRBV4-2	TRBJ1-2	TGTGCCAGCAGCCAAGTCCCCGCAGGGAACAACTATGGCTACACCTTC	CASSQVPAGNNYGYTF
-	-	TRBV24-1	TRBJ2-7	TGTGCCACCAGTGATCCCGCAGGGGCGGCTTACGAGCAGTACTTC	CATSDPAGAAYEQYF
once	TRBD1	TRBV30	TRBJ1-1	TGTGCCTGGATTTACAGGGGGCTAAACACTGAAGCTTTCTTT	CAWIYRGLNTEAFF
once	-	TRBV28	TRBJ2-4	TGTGCCAGCAATAGGGCCGCGGCCAAAAACATTCAGTACTTC	CASNRAAAKNIQYF
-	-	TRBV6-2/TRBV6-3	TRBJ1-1	TGTGCCAGCAGTATTCCGGGACTCGGGGAGACTGAAGCTTTCTTT	CASSIPGLGETEAFF
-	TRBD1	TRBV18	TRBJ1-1	TGTGCCAGCTCTCTTGCAGGGGGCCCTGAGGCTTTCTTT	CASSLAGGPEAFF
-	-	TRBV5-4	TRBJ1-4	TGTGCCAGCAGTGGACCAACTAATGAAAAACTGTTTTTT	CASSGPTNEKLFF
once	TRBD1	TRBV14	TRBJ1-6	TGTGCCAGCAGCCTTCGGACAGGCTCCTATAATTCACCCCTCCACTTT	CASSLRTGSYNSPLHF
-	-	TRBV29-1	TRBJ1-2	TGCAGCGTTGGGGGGGGATTTGGCTACACCTTC	CSVGGGFGYTF
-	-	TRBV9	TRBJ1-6	TGTGCCAGCAGCGTCGGGGGAGGCTATAATTCACCCCTCCACTTT	CASSVGGGYNSPLHF
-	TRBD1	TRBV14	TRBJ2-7	TGTGCCAGCAGCCAAGATAAGGGACAGGGATACTTACCCTACGAGCAGTACTTC	CASSQDKGQGYLPYEQYF
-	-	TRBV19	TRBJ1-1	TGTGCCAGTAGTATTTCAGCACAGAGCACTGAAGCTTTCTTT	CASSISAQSTEAFF
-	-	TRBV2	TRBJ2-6	TGTGCCAGCAGTGCAGATTCTGGGGCCAACGTCCTGACTTTC	CASSADSGANVLTF
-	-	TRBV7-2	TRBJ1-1	TGTGCCAGCAGCTTAGTCGGGGGGCCAGTAGAGACTGAAGCTTTCTTT	CASSLVGGPVETEAFF
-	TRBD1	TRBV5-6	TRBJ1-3	TGTGCCAGCAGCCAAAGGGACAGAAGAAACACCATATATTTT	CASSQRDRRNTIYF
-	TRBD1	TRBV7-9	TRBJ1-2	TGTGCCAGCAGCTTAGAGACAGGGGACTATGGCTACACCTTC	CASSLETGDYGYTF
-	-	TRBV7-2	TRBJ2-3	TGTGCCAGCAGCCCGCGGGGCCTATCCGACACAGATACGCAGTATTTT	CASSPRGLSDTDTQYF
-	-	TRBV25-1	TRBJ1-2	TGTGCCAGCAGTCCCCGGGACCGCCACGGCTACACCTTC	CASSPRDRHGYTF
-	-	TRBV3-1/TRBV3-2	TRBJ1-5	TGTGCCAGCAGCCAAGATTCTCGAGGGTACAATCAGCCCCAGCATTTT	CASSQDSRGYNQPQHF
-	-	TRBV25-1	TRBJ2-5	TGTGCCAGCTTTGCATCAAGCCAAGAGACCCAGTACTTC	CASFASSQETQYF
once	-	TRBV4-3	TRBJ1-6	TGCGCCAGCAGCCAAGATCATAGTGGATGGTCCTATAATTCACCCCTCCACTTT	CASSQDHSGWSYNSPLHF
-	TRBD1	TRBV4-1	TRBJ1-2	TGCGCCAGCAGCCAAGACACAGGGGGCGCTTCTCGAGGCTACACCTTC	CASSQDTGGASRGYTF
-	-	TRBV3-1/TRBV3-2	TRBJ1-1	TGTGCCAGCAGTCTAAAAGAAGGACCCTCAAGGAATTCGGGCTCGGACACTGAAGCTTTCTTT	CASSLKEGPSRNSGSDTEAFF
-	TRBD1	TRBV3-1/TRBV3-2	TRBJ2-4	TGTGCCAGCAGCCAGACAGGGCGGAACATTCAGTACTTC	CASSQTGRNIQYF
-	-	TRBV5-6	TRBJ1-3	TGTGCCAGCAGCTTGGGTAGGGTCTCTGGAAACACCATATATTTT	CASSLGRVSGNTIYF
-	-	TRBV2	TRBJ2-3	TGTGCCAGCAGTGAAGTAAGAGATACGCAGTATTTT	CASSEVRDTQYF